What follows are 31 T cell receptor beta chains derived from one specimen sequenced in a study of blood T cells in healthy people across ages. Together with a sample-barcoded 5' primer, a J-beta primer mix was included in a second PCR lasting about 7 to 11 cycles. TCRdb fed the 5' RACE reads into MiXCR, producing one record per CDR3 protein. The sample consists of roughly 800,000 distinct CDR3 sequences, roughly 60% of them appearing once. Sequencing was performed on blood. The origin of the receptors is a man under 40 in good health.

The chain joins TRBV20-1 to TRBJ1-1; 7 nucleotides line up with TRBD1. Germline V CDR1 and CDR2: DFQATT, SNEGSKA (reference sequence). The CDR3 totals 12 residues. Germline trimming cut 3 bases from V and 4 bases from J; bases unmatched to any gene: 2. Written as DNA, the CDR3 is TGCAGTGCTAGGACAGGGCCCACTGAAGCTTTCTTT. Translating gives CSARTGPTEAFF.

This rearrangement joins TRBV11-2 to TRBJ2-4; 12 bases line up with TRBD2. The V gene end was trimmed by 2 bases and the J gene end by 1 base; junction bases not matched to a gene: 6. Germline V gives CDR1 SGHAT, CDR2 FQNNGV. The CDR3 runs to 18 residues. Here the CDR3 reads CASSLQLAGGPAKNIQYF. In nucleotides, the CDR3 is TGTGCCAGCAGCTTACAGCTAGCGGGGGGGCCGGCCAAAAACATTCAGTACTTC.

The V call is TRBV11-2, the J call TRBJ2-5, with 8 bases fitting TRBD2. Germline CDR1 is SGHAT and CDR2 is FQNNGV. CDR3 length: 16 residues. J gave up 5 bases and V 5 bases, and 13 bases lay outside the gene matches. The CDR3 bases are TGTGCCAGCAGCCCCGGTCTAGCGGGTATGGGGGAGACCCAGTACTTC. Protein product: CASSPGLAGMGETQYF.

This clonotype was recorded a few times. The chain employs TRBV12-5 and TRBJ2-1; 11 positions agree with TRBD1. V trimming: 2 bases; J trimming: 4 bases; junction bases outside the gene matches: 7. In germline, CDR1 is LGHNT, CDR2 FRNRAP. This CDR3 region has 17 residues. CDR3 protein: CASGLSWTGGLYNEQFF. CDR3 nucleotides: TGTGCTAGTGGTTTGTCGTGGACAGGGGGCCTATACAATGAGCAGTTCTTC.

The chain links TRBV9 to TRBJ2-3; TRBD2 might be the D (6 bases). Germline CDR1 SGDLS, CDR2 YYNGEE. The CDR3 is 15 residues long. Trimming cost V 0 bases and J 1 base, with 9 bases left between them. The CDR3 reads CASSVVGGGTDTQYF. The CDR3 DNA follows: TGTGCCAGCAGCGTAGTCGGCGGGGGCACAGATACGCAGTATTTT. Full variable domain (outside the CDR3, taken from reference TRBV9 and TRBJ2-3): DSGVTQTPKHLITATGQRVTLRCSPRSGDLSVYWYQQSLDQGLQFLIQYYNGEERAKGNILERFSAQQFPDLHSELNLSSLELGDSALYFCASSVVGGGTDTQYFGPGTRLTVL.

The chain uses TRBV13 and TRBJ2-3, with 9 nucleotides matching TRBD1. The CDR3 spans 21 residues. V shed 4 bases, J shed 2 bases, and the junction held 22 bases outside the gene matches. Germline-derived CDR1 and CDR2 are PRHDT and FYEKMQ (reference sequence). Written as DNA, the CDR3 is TGTGCCAGCAGCTCAGGGAGGGGGACAGGGATTTCTAACGGGGCCACAGATACGCAGTATTTT. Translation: CASSSGRGTGISNGATDTQYF.

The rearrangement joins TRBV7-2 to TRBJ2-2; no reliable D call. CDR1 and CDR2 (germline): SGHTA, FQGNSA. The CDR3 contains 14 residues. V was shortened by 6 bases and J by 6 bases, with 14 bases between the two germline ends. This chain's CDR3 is CASRPNPTPGELFF. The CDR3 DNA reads TGTGCCAGCAGGCCCAATCCAACGCCCGGGGAGCTGTTTTTT.

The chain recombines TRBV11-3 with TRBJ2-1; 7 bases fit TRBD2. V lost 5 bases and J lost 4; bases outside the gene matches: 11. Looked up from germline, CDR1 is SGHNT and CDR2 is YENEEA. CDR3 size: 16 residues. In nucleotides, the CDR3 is TGTGCCAGCAGCCCCCGTCCAAGCGGGGAATACAATGAGCAGTTCTTC. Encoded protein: CASSPRPSGEYNEQFF.

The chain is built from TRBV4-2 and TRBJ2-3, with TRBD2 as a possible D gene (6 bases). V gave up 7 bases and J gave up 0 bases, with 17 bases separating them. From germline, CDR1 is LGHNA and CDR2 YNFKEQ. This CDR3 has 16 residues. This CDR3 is CASTPRVAESTDTQYF. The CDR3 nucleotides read TGTGCCAGCACCCCCCGGGTAGCGGAGAGCACAGATACGCAGTATTTT.

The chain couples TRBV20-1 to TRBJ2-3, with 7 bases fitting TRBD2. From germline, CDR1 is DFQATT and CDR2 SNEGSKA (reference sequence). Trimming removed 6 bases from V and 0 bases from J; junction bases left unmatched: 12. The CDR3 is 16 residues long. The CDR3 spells CSAPVPLSGSTDTQYF. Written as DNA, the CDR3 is TGCAGTGCCCCCGTCCCGCTTAGCGGGAGCACAGATACGCAGTATTTT.

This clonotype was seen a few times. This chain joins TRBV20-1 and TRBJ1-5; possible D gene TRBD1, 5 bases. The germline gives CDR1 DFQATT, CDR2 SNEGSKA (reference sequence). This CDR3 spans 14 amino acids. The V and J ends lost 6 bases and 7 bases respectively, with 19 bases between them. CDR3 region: CSATGAKNSQPQHF. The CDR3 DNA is TGCAGTGCAACCGGGGCAAAAAACTCACAGCCCCAGCATTTT.

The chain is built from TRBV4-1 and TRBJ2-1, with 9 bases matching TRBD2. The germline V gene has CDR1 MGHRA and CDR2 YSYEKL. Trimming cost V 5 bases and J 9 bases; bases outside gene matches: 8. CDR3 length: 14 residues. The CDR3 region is CASSYPGLAPEQFF. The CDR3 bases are TGCGCCAGCAGCTATCCGGGACTAGCACCTGAGCAGTTCTTC.

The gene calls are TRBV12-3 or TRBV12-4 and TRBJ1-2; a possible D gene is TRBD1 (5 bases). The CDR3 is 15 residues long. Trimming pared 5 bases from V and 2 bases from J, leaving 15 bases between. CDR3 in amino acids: CASSIPGAANYGYTF. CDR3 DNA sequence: TGTGCCAGCAGTATCCCCGGGGCAGCCAACTATGGCTACACCTTC.

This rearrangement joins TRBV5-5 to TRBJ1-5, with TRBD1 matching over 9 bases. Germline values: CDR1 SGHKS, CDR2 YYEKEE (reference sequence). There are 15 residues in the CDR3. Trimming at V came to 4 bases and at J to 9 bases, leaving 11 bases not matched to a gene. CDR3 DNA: TGTGCCAGCAGCGCCGGAACAGGGGGCGGGCGGCCCCAGCATTTT. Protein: CASSAGTGGGRPQHF.

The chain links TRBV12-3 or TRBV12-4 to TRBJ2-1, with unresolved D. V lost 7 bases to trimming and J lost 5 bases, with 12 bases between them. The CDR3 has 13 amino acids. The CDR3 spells CASTPGPDNEQFF. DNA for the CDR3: TGTGCCAGCACCCCCGGGCCGGACAATGAGCAGTTCTTC.

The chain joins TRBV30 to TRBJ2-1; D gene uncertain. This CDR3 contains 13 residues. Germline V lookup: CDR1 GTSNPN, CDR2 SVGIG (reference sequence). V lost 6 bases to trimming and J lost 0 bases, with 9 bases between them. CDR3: CACPDGSYNEQFF. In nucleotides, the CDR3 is TGTGCCTGCCCTGATGGCTCCTACAATGAGCAGTTCTTC.

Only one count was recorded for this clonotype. CDR3 protein: CASSQATGGDSYGQYF. CDR3 sequence (DNA): TGTGCCAGCAGCCAAGCGACAGGGGGGGATTCCTACGGGCAGTACTTC. The V call is TRBV4-2, the J call TRBJ2-5; 9 bases line up with TRBD1. This CDR3 has 16 amino acids. V trimming: 1 base; J trimming: 11 bases; junction bases outside the gene matches: 14. The V gene's germline CDR1 is LGHNA and CDR2 YNFKEQ.

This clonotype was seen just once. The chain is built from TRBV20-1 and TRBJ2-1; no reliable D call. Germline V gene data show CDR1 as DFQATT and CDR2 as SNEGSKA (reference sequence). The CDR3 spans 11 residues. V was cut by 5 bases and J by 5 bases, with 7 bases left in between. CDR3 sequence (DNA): TGCAGTGCTGACCTAGACAATGAGCAGTTCTTC. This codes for CSADLDNEQFF.

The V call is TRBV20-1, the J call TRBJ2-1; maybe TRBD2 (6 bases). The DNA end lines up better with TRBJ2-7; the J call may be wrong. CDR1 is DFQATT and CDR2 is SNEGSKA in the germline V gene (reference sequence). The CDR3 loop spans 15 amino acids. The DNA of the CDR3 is TGCAGTGCTAGAGATCTGGGACTGGCCGGGAATGAGCAGTACTTC. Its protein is CSARDLGLAGNEQYF.

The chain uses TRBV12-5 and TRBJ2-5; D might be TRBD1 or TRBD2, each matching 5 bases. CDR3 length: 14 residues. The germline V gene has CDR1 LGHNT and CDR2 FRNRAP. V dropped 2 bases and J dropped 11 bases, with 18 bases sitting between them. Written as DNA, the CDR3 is TGTGCTAGTGGTTTGACCGGGGCAGCGACTGAGCAGTACTTC. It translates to CASGLTGAATEQYF.

The CDR3 loop reads CASSPTLARNEQFF. The CDR3 DNA reads TGTGCCAGCAGTCCCACACTAGCGCGCAATGAGCAGTTCTTC. The chain uses TRBV6-5 and TRBJ2-1; 7 positions match TRBD2. This CDR3 is built from 14 residues. In germline, CDR1 is MNHEY, CDR2 SVGAGI. V shed 5 bases and J 6 bases; nucleotides not matched to a gene: 7.

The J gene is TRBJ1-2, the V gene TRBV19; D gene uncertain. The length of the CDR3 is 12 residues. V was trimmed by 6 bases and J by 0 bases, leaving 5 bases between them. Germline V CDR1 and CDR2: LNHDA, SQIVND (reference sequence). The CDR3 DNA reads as TGTGCCAGTAGCCCGGCTAACTATGGCTACACCTTC. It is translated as CASSPANYGYTF.

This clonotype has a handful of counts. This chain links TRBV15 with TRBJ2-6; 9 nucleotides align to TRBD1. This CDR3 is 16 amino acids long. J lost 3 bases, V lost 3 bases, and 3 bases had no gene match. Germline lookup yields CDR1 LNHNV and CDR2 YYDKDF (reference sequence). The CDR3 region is CATSRDRGFGANVLTF. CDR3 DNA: TGTGCCACCAGCAGGGACAGGGGTTTTGGGGCCAACGTCCTGACTTTC.

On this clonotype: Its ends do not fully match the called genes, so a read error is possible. DNA of the CDR3: TGTGCCAGCAGCTTAAGTGGTAGCACAGAAACGCAGTATTTT. Its translation is CASSLSGSTETQYF. The chain couples TRBV7-3 to TRBJ2-3; no reliable D call. Germline values: CDR1 SGHTA, CDR2 FQGTGA. The CDR3 loop spans 14 amino acids.

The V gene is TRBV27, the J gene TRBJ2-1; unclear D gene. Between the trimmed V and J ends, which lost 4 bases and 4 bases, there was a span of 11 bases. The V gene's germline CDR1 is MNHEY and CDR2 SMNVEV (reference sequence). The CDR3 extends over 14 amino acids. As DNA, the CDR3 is TGTGCCAGCAGTTCCACAGTCGGGTACAATGAGCAGTTCTTC. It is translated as CASSSTVGYNEQFF.

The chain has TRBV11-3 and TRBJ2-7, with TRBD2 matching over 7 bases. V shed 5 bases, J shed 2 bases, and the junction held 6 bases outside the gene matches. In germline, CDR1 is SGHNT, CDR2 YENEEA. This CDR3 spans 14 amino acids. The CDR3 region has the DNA TGTGCCAGCAGCGTTGAGGGGAGGGCCTACGAGCAGTACTTC. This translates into CASSVEGRAYEQYF.

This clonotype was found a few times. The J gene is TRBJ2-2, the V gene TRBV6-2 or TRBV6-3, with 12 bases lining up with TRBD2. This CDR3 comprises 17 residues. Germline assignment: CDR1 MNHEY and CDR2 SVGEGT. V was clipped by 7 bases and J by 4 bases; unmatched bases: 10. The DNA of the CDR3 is TGTGCCAGCACCCTAGCGGGGGGGCATTCCTTCACCGGGGAGCTGTTTTTT. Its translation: CASTLAGGHSFTGELFF.

CDR3: CASPGLVDVTDTQYF. The CDR3 DNA sequence: TGCGCCAGCCCAGGACTAGTTGACGTCACAGATACGCAGTATTTT. The gene calls are TRBV10-2 and TRBJ2-3; TRBD2 matches 7 bases. After removal of 8 bases from V and 2 bases from J, the junction contained 10 bases not matched to a gene. The CDR3 runs to 15 residues. Germline V gene sequence: CDR1 WSHSY, CDR2 SAAADI.

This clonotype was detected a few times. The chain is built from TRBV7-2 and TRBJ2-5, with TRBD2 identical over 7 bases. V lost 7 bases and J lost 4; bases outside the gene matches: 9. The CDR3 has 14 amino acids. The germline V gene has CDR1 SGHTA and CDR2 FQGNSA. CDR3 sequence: CASTESGTIETQYF. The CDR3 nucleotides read TGTGCCAGCACCGAAAGCGGGACCATAGAGACCCAGTACTTC.

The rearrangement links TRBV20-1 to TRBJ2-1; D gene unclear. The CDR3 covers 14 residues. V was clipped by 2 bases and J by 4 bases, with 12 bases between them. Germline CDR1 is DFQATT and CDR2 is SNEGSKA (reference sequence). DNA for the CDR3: TGCAGTGCTAGAAAGGTAGCCCTTTACAATGAGCAGTTCTTC. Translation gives CSARKVALYNEQFF.

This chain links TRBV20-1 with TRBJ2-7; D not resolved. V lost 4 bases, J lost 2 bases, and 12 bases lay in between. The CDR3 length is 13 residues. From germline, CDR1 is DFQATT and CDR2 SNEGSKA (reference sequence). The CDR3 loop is CSATFTGTYEQYF. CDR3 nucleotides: TGCAGTGCTACCTTCACTGGAACCTACGAGCAGTACTTC.